Detailed here is one TCR beta chain. Its antigen is currently unknown. TCRdb's copy holds only in-frame clones and misses some; the assay was immunoSEQ multiplex PCR. The profile shows fewer than 110,000 clones, approximately 88% of them singletons. CDR3 length: 14 amino acids. Trimming took 3 bases from V and 8 from J, leaving 14 bases between them. CDR1 and CDR2 (germline): SGHAT, FQNNGV. These data are taken from a study of T cell responses to AZD1222 COVID-19 vaccine. Study findings and constraints: Most donors were white British, females outnumbered males, and clonal diversity was possibly underestimated. Two AZD1222 doses significantly raised spike-specific TCR breadth and depth over controls. Among AZD1222 vaccinees, only 5 to 7 were seropositive at baseline. Among vaccine-associated CD4 TCRs, coverage spanned spike, with dominance at 160-218 and 743-854.

The rearrangement joins TRBV11-2 to TRBJ2-1; D not certain. The receptor comes from an adult in good health. Here the sequenced sample was peripheral blood, taken on day 0 of AZD1222 vaccination. In DNA, the CDR3 is TGTGCCAGCAGCTTGGCCGCTAGGATCGATGAGCAGTTCTTC. Residues: CASSLAARIDEQFF.